The rows below give T cell receptor beta chains drawn from one sample of a study of CD8+ T cells in alopecia areata. Clones were read by immunoSEQ multiplex PCR, and TCRdb kept only the in-frame ones, dropping some. This table holds under 200,000 clones, about three fifths found once. The sample here was CD4+ T cells sorted from blood, taken at week 4, from a patient treated with tofacitinib. Receptor source: a human donor with alopecia areata. CDR3s include the opening cysteine and the closing phenylalanine or tryptophan. D genes are given only for firm matches. Only some rows state a clone size, as once, few, many or a class for expanded clones.

d_call: TRBD1; v_call: TRBV29-1; j_call: TRBJ2-5; clone_size: -; cdr3_aa: CSTTGGETQYF; cdr3_nt: TGCAGCACCACAGGGGGAGAGACCCAGTACTTC
d_call: -; v_call: TRBV29-1; j_call: TRBJ1-5; clone_size: -; cdr3_aa: CSVQLDSNQPQHF; cdr3_nt: TGCAGCGTTCAGCTCGATAGCAATCAGCCCCAGCATTTT
d_call: -; v_call: TRBV9; j_call: TRBJ1-6; clone_size: -; cdr3_aa: CASSAVDRSNSPLHF; cdr3_nt: TGTGCCAGCAGCGCGGTCGACAGGTCTAATTCACCCCTCCACTTT
d_call: TRBD2; v_call: TRBV29-1; j_call: TRBJ2-1; clone_size: -; cdr3_aa: CSGSGGADEQFF; cdr3_nt: TGCAGCGGTAGCGGGGGGGCCGATGAGCAGTTCTTC
d_call: -; v_call: TRBV7-8; j_call: TRBJ2-6; clone_size: -; cdr3_aa: CASSLYRDRRSGANVLTF; cdr3_nt: TGTGCCAGCAGCCTCTACAGGGATCGAAGGTCTGGGGCCAACGTCCTGACTTTC
d_call: -; v_call: TRBV29-1; j_call: TRBJ1-2; clone_size: -; cdr3_aa: CSVSGYGYGYTF; cdr3_nt: TGCAGCGTTTCAGGGTACGGCTATGGCTACACCTTC
d_call: -; v_call: TRBV5-1; j_call: TRBJ2-2; clone_size: -; cdr3_aa: CASSFGVGGELFF; cdr3_nt: TGCGCCAGCAGCTTTGGGGTTGGCGGGGAGCTGTTTTTT
d_call: TRBD1; v_call: TRBV29-1; j_call: TRBJ2-7; clone_size: -; cdr3_aa: CSVRWTGSYEQYF; cdr3_nt: TGCAGCGTCCGCTGGACAGGGTCCTACGAGCAGTACTTC
d_call: -; v_call: TRBV29-1; j_call: TRBJ2-1; clone_size: few; cdr3_aa: CSVDLTFF; cdr3_nt: TGCAGCGTTGATCTAACGTTCTTC
d_call: -; v_call: TRBV18; j_call: TRBJ1-1; clone_size: -; cdr3_aa: CASSQGTTEAFF; cdr3_nt: TGTGCCAGCTCACAGGGGACCACTGAAGCTTTCTTT
d_call: -; v_call: TRBV5-6; j_call: TRBJ2-1; clone_size: -; cdr3_aa: CASRTWGSSYNEQFF; cdr3_nt: TGTGCCAGCAGGACTTGGGGTAGCTCCTACAATGAGCAGTTCTTC
d_call: -; v_call: TRBV7-9; j_call: TRBJ2-5; clone_size: -; cdr3_aa: CASSSKNRVLETQYF; cdr3_nt: TGTGCCAGCAGCTCGAAAAACAGGGTGTTGGAGACCCAGTACTTC
d_call: -; v_call: TRBV25-1; j_call: TRBJ1-6; clone_size: -; cdr3_aa: CASSDFGRGLLSPLHF; cdr3_nt: TGTGCCAGCAGTGATTTTGGGCGGGGGCTTCTATCACCCCTCCACTTT
d_call: -; v_call: TRBV5-6; j_call: TRBJ1-5; clone_size: -; cdr3_aa: CASSLLAARQPQHF; cdr3_nt: TGTGCCAGCAGCTTGTTGGCAGCTAGGCAGCCCCAGCATTTT
d_call: -; v_call: TRBV25-1; j_call: TRBJ2-2; clone_size: -; cdr3_aa: CASWETGELFF; cdr3_nt: TGTGCCAGCTGGGAGACCGGGGAGCTGTTTTTT
d_call: -; v_call: TRBV30; j_call: TRBJ2-6; clone_size: -; cdr3_aa: CAGWDTHSGANVLTF; cdr3_nt: TGTGCCGGATGGGACACCCACTCTGGGGCCAACGTCCTGACTTTC
d_call: -; v_call: TRBV5-1; j_call: TRBJ2-3; clone_size: -; cdr3_aa: CASSLGTPRSRFADTQYF; cdr3_nt: TGCGCCAGCAGCCTAGGGACTCCTCGGTCCCGGTTCGCAGATACGCAGTATTTT
d_call: TRBD2; v_call: TRBV6-5; j_call: TRBJ2-3; clone_size: -; cdr3_aa: CASSGLAGAQYF; cdr3_nt: TGTGCCAGCAGTGGACTAGCGGGGGCGCAGTATTTT
d_call: -; v_call: TRBV5-1; j_call: TRBJ1-3; clone_size: -; cdr3_aa: CASREGFGNTIYF; cdr3_nt: TGCGCCAGCAGAGAAGGTTTCGGAAACACCATATATTTT
d_call: TRBD2; v_call: TRBV7-6; j_call: TRBJ2-2; clone_size: -; cdr3_aa: CASSPIAGTGELFF; cdr3_nt: TGTGCCAGCAGTCCAATAGCGGGTACCGGGGAGCTGTTTTTT
d_call: TRBD1; v_call: TRBV5-4; j_call: TRBJ2-3; clone_size: few; cdr3_aa: CASSLQGADTQYF; cdr3_nt: TGTGCCAGCAGCTTACAGGGGGCGGATACGCAGTATTTT
d_call: -; v_call: TRBV19; j_call: TRBJ1-5; clone_size: -; cdr3_aa: CASSLYQGSNQPQHF; cdr3_nt: TGTGCCAGTAGTCTATACCAGGGAAGCAATCAGCCCCAGCATTTT
d_call: TRBD1; v_call: TRBV30; j_call: TRBJ2-3; clone_size: -; cdr3_aa: CAAQGALTDTQYF; cdr3_nt: TGTGCCGCACAGGGGGCGCTGACAGATACGCAGTATTTT
d_call: -; v_call: TRBV2; j_call: TRBJ2-7; clone_size: -; cdr3_aa: CASRGSSTYEQYF; cdr3_nt: TGTGCCAGCAGGGGCAGCTCAACCTACGAGCAGTACTTC
d_call: TRBD1; v_call: TRBV11-2; j_call: TRBJ1-1; clone_size: few; cdr3_aa: CASSPGQGPNTEAFF; cdr3_nt: TGTGCCAGCAGCCCGGGACAGGGTCCGAACACTGAAGCTTTCTTT
d_call: TRBD1; v_call: TRBV29-1; j_call: TRBJ2-3; clone_size: -; cdr3_aa: CSASRGSAQMDTQYF; cdr3_nt: TGCAGCGCCTCCAGGGGGTCGGCCCAAATGGATACGCAGTATTTT
d_call: TRBD1; v_call: TRBV2; j_call: TRBJ2-3; clone_size: few; cdr3_aa: CASRRDSSTDTQYF; cdr3_nt: TGTGCCAGCAGACGGGACAGTAGCACAGATACGCAGTATTTT
d_call: -; v_call: TRBV5-1; j_call: TRBJ1-2; clone_size: -; cdr3_aa: CASSLEGNYGYTF; cdr3_nt: TGCGCCAGCAGCTTGGAAGGAAACTATGGCTACACCTTC
d_call: -; v_call: TRBV9; j_call: TRBJ2-5; clone_size: -; cdr3_aa: CASSVGAEFQETQYF; cdr3_nt: TGTGCCAGCAGCGTAGGGGCGGAATTCCAAGAGACCCAGTACTTC
d_call: -; v_call: TRBV30; j_call: TRBJ1-6; clone_size: -; cdr3_aa: CAWSDMNNSPLHF; cdr3_nt: TGTGCCTGGAGTGATATGAATAATTCACCCCTCCACTTT
d_call: -; v_call: TRBV6-6; j_call: TRBJ2-2; clone_size: -; cdr3_aa: CASSPTVGGIAGELFF; cdr3_nt: TGTGCCAGCAGTCCGACGGTGGGGGGAATCGCCGGGGAGCTGTTTTTT
d_call: -; v_call: TRBV10-3; j_call: TRBJ1-2; clone_size: -; cdr3_aa: CAISELSQIYGYTF; cdr3_nt: TGTGCCATCAGTGAGTTGAGTCAGATTTATGGCTACACCTTC
d_call: TRBD1; v_call: TRBV30; j_call: TRBJ1-2; clone_size: -; cdr3_aa: CAWRLQGQVGYTF; cdr3_nt: TGTGCCTGGAGGTTACAGGGGCAGGTTGGCTACACCTTC
d_call: -; v_call: TRBV11-1; j_call: TRBJ2-2; clone_size: -; cdr3_aa: CASSLQGTGELFF; cdr3_nt: TGTGCCAGCAGCCTCCAGGGCACCGGGGAGCTGTTTTTT
d_call: -; v_call: TRBV4-1; j_call: TRBJ2-7; clone_size: -; cdr3_aa: CASSQDLIRAGAWYEQYF; cdr3_nt: TGCGCCAGCAGCCAAGATCTCATCAGGGCAGGGGCTTGGTACGAGCAGTACTTC
d_call: -; v_call: TRBV7-3; j_call: TRBJ2-1; clone_size: -; cdr3_aa: CASSTGTYNEQFF; cdr3_nt: TGTGCCAGCAGCACCGGGACTTACAATGAGCAGTTCTTC
d_call: -; v_call: TRBV5-1; j_call: TRBJ1-4; clone_size: few; cdr3_aa: CASSLDKRTNEKLFF; cdr3_nt: TGCGCCAGCAGCTTGGACAAAAGGACTAATGAAAAACTGTTTTTT
d_call: TRBD2; v_call: TRBV7-9; j_call: TRBJ2-1; clone_size: -; cdr3_aa: CASSRYSGGAYEQFF; cdr3_nt: TGTGCCAGCAGCCGCTATAGCGGGGGGGCCTATGAGCAGTTCTTC
d_call: -; v_call: TRBV30; j_call: TRBJ2-5; clone_size: -; cdr3_aa: CAWRRAGSQGTQYF; cdr3_nt: TGTGCCTGGAGGCGGGCAGGCTCACAGGGGACCCAGTACTTC
d_call: -; v_call: TRBV27; j_call: TRBJ1-2; clone_size: -; cdr3_aa: CASKGGANYGYTF; cdr3_nt: TGTGCCAGCAAAGGGGGGGCTAACTATGGCTACACCTTC
d_call: -; v_call: TRBV15; j_call: TRBJ1-5; clone_size: -; cdr3_aa: CATSGDPLVGAQPQHF; cdr3_nt: TGTGCCACCAGCGGAGATCCCCTCGTTGGGGCCCAGCCCCAGCATTTT
d_call: -; v_call: TRBV7-9; j_call: TRBJ1-3; clone_size: -; cdr3_aa: CASSFGLSSGNTIYF; cdr3_nt: TGTGCCAGCAGCTTCGGCTTATCCTCTGGAAACACCATATATTTT
d_call: -; v_call: TRBV15; j_call: TRBJ1-1; clone_size: -; cdr3_aa: CATSAALSLNTEAFF; cdr3_nt: TGTGCCACCTCGGCGGCCCTTAGTCTGAACACTGAAGCTTTCTTT
d_call: -; v_call: TRBV5-1; j_call: TRBJ2-3; clone_size: -; cdr3_aa: CASSSTGAFTDTQYF; cdr3_nt: TGCGCCAGCAGCTCTACTGGAGCTTTCACAGATACGCAGTATTTT
d_call: TRBD1; v_call: TRBV6-5; j_call: TRBJ1-2; clone_size: -; cdr3_aa: CASSSRGVRDYGYTF; cdr3_nt: TGTGCCAGCAGTTCCAGGGGGGTACGTGACTATGGCTACACCTTC
d_call: TRBD1; v_call: TRBV30; j_call: TRBJ2-7; clone_size: once; cdr3_aa: CASRGTVRSYEQYF; cdr3_nt: TGTGCCTCCAGAGGGACAGTGCGATCCTACGAGCAGTACTTC
d_call: -; v_call: TRBV29-1; j_call: TRBJ2-7; clone_size: once; cdr3_aa: CSVGDISSYEQYF; cdr3_nt: TGCAGCGTTGGCGACATTAGCTCCTACGAGCAGTACTTC
d_call: TRBD1; v_call: TRBV29-1; j_call: TRBJ2-1; clone_size: -; cdr3_aa: CSVMTGANEQFF; cdr3_nt: TGCAGCGTAATGACAGGGGCGAATGAGCAGTTCTTC
d_call: -; v_call: TRBV5-1; j_call: TRBJ2-5; clone_size: -; cdr3_aa: CASSLAAGGETQYF; cdr3_nt: TGCGCCAGCAGCTTGGCAGCAGGGGGGGAGACCCAGTACTTC
d_call: -; v_call: TRBV5-6; j_call: TRBJ2-4; clone_size: -; cdr3_aa: CASSAQGVSGFSDF; cdr3_nt: TGTGCCAGCAGCGCACAGGGAGTTAGCGGGTTTTCAGACTTC
d_call: TRBD2; v_call: TRBV7-8; j_call: TRBJ2-3; clone_size: -; cdr3_aa: CASSATGTRLRTDTQYF; cdr3_nt: TGTGCCAGCAGCGCCACCGGGACTAGGTTACGCACAGATACGCAGTATTTT
d_call: -; v_call: TRBV23-1; j_call: TRBJ1-2; clone_size: few; cdr3_aa: CASSQSLGRPYGGYGYTF; cdr3_nt: TGCGCCAGCAGTCAATCTCTCGGGCGTCCGTACGGAGGCTATGGCTACACCTTC
d_call: -; v_call: TRBV6-5; j_call: TRBJ2-1; clone_size: -; cdr3_aa: CASSYSASNNEQFF; cdr3_nt: TGTGCCAGCAGTTACTCGGCTAGCAACAATGAGCAGTTCTTC
d_call: -; v_call: TRBV4-3; j_call: TRBJ1-1; clone_size: many; cdr3_aa: CASSQVGTARTEAFF; cdr3_nt: TGCGCCAGCAGCCAAGTGGGGACGGCTAGGACTGAAGCTTTCTTT
d_call: -; v_call: TRBV29-1; j_call: TRBJ1-2; clone_size: few; cdr3_aa: CSVFSRAGYTF; cdr3_nt: TGCAGCGTCTTTAGTCGAGCAGGCTACACCTTC
d_call: TRBD1; v_call: TRBV7-9; j_call: TRBJ1-1; clone_size: -; cdr3_aa: CASEGQANTEAFF; cdr3_nt: TGTGCCAGCGAGGGACAGGCGAACACTGAAGCTTTCTTT
d_call: -; v_call: TRBV30; j_call: TRBJ2-3; clone_size: few; cdr3_aa: CAWSVLADTQYF; cdr3_nt: TGTGCCTGGAGTGTACTTGCAGATACGCAGTATTTT
d_call: -; v_call: TRBV29-1; j_call: TRBJ2-2; clone_size: -; cdr3_aa: CSGTFGVTGELFF; cdr3_nt: TGCAGCGGCACATTTGGAGTAACCGGGGAGCTGTTTTTT
d_call: -; v_call: TRBV7-8; j_call: TRBJ2-5; clone_size: few; cdr3_aa: CASSRGEETQYF; cdr3_nt: TGTGCCAGCAGCCGTGGCGAAGAGACCCAGTACTTC
d_call: TRBD1; v_call: TRBV5-1; j_call: TRBJ2-7; clone_size: -; cdr3_aa: CASSATGLRSYEQYF; cdr3_nt: TGCGCCAGCAGCGCGACAGGGTTGAGGAGCTACGAGCAGTACTTC